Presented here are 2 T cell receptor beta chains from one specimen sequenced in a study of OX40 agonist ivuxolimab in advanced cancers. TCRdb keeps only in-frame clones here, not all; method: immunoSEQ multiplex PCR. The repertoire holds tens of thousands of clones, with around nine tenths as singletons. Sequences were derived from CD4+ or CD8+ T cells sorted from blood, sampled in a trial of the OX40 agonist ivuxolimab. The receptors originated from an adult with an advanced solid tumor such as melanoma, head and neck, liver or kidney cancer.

In nucleotides, the CDR3 is TGCGCCAGCAGCCAGGGGAGAAGTAGCACTGAAGCTTTCTTT. Encoded protein: CASSQGRSSTEAFF. The chain has TRBV5-1 and TRBJ1-1, with a possible D match to TRBD1 (6 bases). Germline V gene lookup returns CDR1 SGHRS and CDR2 YFSETQ. The CDR3 consists of 14 residues. Between the trimmed V and J ends, which lost 4 bases and 4 bases, there was a span of 14 bases.

DNA of the CDR3: TGCGCCAGCAGCCCCGGGGGGGCCAACTACGAGCAGTACTTC. This gives the protein CASSPGGANYEQYF. The V gene is TRBV5-1, the J gene TRBJ2-7; 8 nucleotides agree with TRBD2. Germline V CDR1 and CDR2: SGHRS, YFSETQ. The CDR3 sequence is 14 residues long. The ends lost 4 bases at V and 3 bases at J; junction bases unmatched: 6.